The 21 T cell receptor beta chains listed next were all sequenced from one sample in a study of PD-1 blockade in classical Hodgkin lymphoma (dated by TCRdb to the early 2020s). According to the study, the label for this sample's time point signals: cycle 2 day 1 (C2D1) of nivolumab. Every trial patient had relapsed following autologous stem cell transplantation, and prior brentuximab vedotin exposure was what differed among cohorts A, B and C. Library method: the immunoSEQ multiplex PCR assay. The immuneACCESS repertoire file appears here via TCRdb, limited to in-frame rearrangements. These files lack a portion of the clones; in checked studies, under half of the deficit traces to unresolved V genes, and the cause of the others is not known. The sample table holds more than 45,000 clones, of which around 67% were seen once. The biggest ten clones account for approximately 15% of the sample. Specimen: peripheral blood mononuclear cells (PBMCs), collected before the second cycle of nivolumab. The receptors here all came from a human donor with classical Hodgkin lymphoma.

The genes are TRBV5-1 and TRBJ2-3; 7 nucleotides agree with TRBD2. With 2 bases clipped from V and 4 bases from J, the junction kept 16 bases outside the gene matches. Germline loops: CDR1 SGHRS, CDR2 YFSETQ. The CDR3 covers 18 residues. The CDR3 coding sequence is TGCGCCAGCAGCTTTCAACTTCCCAGCGGGATGTCCCCAGATACGCAGTATTTT. It specifies CASSFQLPSGMSPDTQYF.

This clone was counted a few times. This chain connects TRBV27 to TRBJ2-3, with TRBD1 matching over 8 bases. The CDR3 contains 16 residues. Unmatched junction bases numbered 15, after V lost 6 bases and J lost 7 bases. CDR1 and CDR2 (germline): MNHEY, SMNVEV (reference sequence). In nucleotides, the CDR3 is TGTGCCAGCAGCCAATCAGGGGGCGAAAATCGAAATACGCAGTATTTT. Protein product: CASSQSGGENRNTQYF.

This clone was found a few times. The chain links TRBV28 to TRBJ2-7; tentatively, D is TRBD1 or TRBD2 (6 bases each). Germline V gene data show CDR1 as MDHEN and CDR2 as SYDVKM. The CDR3 length is 17 residues. With 8 bases removed from V and 0 bases from J, the gap between germline ends came to 23 bases. CDR3: CASVLGGRDWSSYEQYF. As DNA, the CDR3 is TGTGCCAGCGTTCTTGGGGGGCGCGACTGGAGCTCCTACGAGCAGTACTTC. Based on the CDR3 plus reference TRBV28 and TRBJ2-7, the full variable domain is DVKVTQSSRYLVKRTGEKVFLECVQDMDHENMFWYRQDPGLGLRLIYFSYDVKMKEKGDIPEGYSVSREKKERFSLILESASTNQTSMYLCASVLGGRDWSSYEQYFGPGTRLTVT.

The chain uses TRBV27 and TRBJ1-5; no clear D. The V end lost 3 bases, the J end lost 3 bases, and 15 bases lay between the germline ends. The CDR3 consists of 16 residues. Germline CDR1 and CDR2: MNHEY and SMNVEV (reference sequence). CDR3 nucleotide sequence: TGTGCCAGCAGTTTGGGTGGGTGGGGAGTCAATCAGCCCCAGCATTTT. Protein sequence: CASSLGGWGVNQPQHF.

This clone occurred a few times. This chain joins TRBV30 and TRBJ1-5; no clear D gene. Per the germline V gene, CDR1 is GTSNPN and CDR2 is SVGIG (reference sequence). The CDR3 contains 13 residues. V dropped 2 bases and J dropped 1 base, with 6 bases sitting between them. In DNA form, the CDR3 reads TGTGCCTGGAGTTCCGACAGCAATCAGCCCCAGCATTTT. Encoded protein: CAWSSDSNQPQHF.

The rearrangement uses TRBV27 and TRBJ1-2; a weak D match, TRBD1 (6 bases). The CDR3 has 15 amino acids. Between the trimmed V and J ends, which lost 2 bases and 6 bases, there was a span of 16 bases. Germline V lookup: CDR1 MNHEY, CDR2 SMNVEV (reference sequence). The CDR3 DNA is TGTGCCAGCAGTTTAGGGACACCCCAATGGGATGGCTACACCTTC. It yields the protein CASSLGTPQWDGYTF.

V usage is TRBV5-6 and J usage is TRBJ2-7; no reliable D call. Trimming pared 3 bases from V and 4 bases from J, leaving 5 bases between. Germline CDR1 SGHDT, CDR2 YYEEEE. CDR3 length equals 11 residues. As DNA, the CDR3 is TGTGCCAGCAGCTCCGGTTACGAGCAGTACTTC. This translates into CASSSGYEQYF.

The V call is TRBV4-1, the J call TRBJ1-2; D uncertain. The germline CDR1 and CDR2 sequences are MGHRA and YSYEKL. V was cut by 4 bases and J by 4 bases, with 10 bases left in between. This CDR3 comprises 13 residues. In DNA form, the CDR3 reads TGCGCCAGCAGCCGAGCCATCCTCTATGGCTACACCTTC. It translates to CASSRAILYGYTF.

This clone was counted a few times. V gene TRBV6-4 combines with J gene TRBJ1-1, with 9 bases fitting TRBD1. Germline V gives CDR1 MRHNA, CDR2 SNTAGT. The ends lost 7 bases at V and 3 bases at J; junction bases unmatched: 12. CDR3 length equals 16 residues. CDR3 nucleotides: TGTGCCAGCAAGGAATCCGGGACAGGGATTTACACTGAAGCTTTCTTT. Translation gives CASKESGTGIYTEAFF.

V is TRBV19 and J is TRBJ2-7, with D possibly matching TRBD1 (6 bases). The CDR3 loop spans 13 amino acids. V was shortened by 5 bases and J by 1 base, with 9 bases between the two germline ends. From germline, CDR1 is LNHDA and CDR2 SQIVND (reference sequence). The CDR3 spells CASSLGQSYEQYF. CDR3 coding DNA: TGTGCCAGTAGTCTAGGACAGTCCTACGAGCAGTACTTC.

This clone was observed a handful of times. The chain carries TRBV28 and TRBJ2-1, with 8 bases fitting TRBD1. CDR3 size: 15 residues. The germline gives CDR1 MDHEN, CDR2 SYDVKM. J lost 8 bases, V lost 6 bases, and 12 bases had no gene match. CDR3 nucleotides: TGTGCCAGCAGACACCCAGGACAGGGTCAGGATGAGCAGTTCTTC. It encodes CASRHPGQGQDEQFF.

Only one count was recorded for this clone. The rearrangement joins TRBV27 to TRBJ1-5; no firm D call. Deletions cut 3 bases from V and 2 bases from J, with 5 bases between. The CDR3 extends over 13 amino acids. CDR1 and CDR2 from the germline V gene are MNHEY and SMNVEV (reference sequence). The DNA for the CDR3 is TGTGCCAGCAGTTTCAGCGGCAATCAGCCCCAGCATTTT. Residues: CASSFSGNQPQHF.

This chain connects TRBV19 to TRBJ1-1; possibly TRBD1 for D (5 bases). Germline V gene data show CDR1 as LNHDA and CDR2 as SQIVND (reference sequence). The CDR3 runs to 15 residues. Trimming cost V 5 bases and J 1 base, with 14 bases left between them. The DNA for the CDR3 is TGTGCCAGTAGTGCGAGGGACTTTTGGAACACTGAAGCTTTCTTT. It encodes CASSARDFWNTEAFF.

This clone was detected only a few times. CDR3 DNA sequence: TGTGCCAGCAGCCCGTCCGGGAGCGGGGTCACCGGGGAGCTGTTTTTT. Amino acid sequence: CASSPSGSGVTGELFF. The chain is built from TRBV7-9 and TRBJ2-2; 7 bases align to TRBD2. J lost 4 bases, V lost 5 bases, and 10 bases had no gene match. Germline V gene data show CDR1 as SEHNR and CDR2 as FQNEAQ (reference sequence). The CDR3 loop spans 16 amino acids.

V and J are TRBV6-5 and TRBJ1-1; weak D call: TRBD1 (6 bases). CDR3 length: 16 residues. From germline, CDR1 is MNHEY and CDR2 SVGAGI. V lost 2 bases and J 1 base, leaving 14 bases between the germline ends. The CDR3 coding sequence is TGTGCCAGCAGTTACCTAATGGGGGCCGGGAACACTGAAGCTTTCTTT. The encoded protein is CASSYLMGAGNTEAFF.

The V and J genes are TRBV7-4 and TRBJ1-5; D is uncertain. CDR3 length equals 20 residues. CDR1 and CDR2 (germline): SGHVT, SQSDAQ. V lost 4 bases, J lost 0 bases, and 25 bases lay in between. CDR3 loop: CASSCTGTPTTFYSNQPQHF. DNA of the CDR3: TGTGCCAGCAGCTGTACGGGAACCCCCACCACCTTCTATAGCAATCAGCCCCAGCATTTT.

The rearrangement uses TRBV28 and TRBJ2-7; 10 bases are a match to TRBD1. The J segment lost 2 bases and the V segment lost 5 bases, leaving 6 bases of the junction unmatched. This CDR3 has 15 amino acids. The germline CDR1 and CDR2 sequences are MDHEN and SYDVKM. CDR3 region: CASSGSGTGAYEQYF. CDR3 nucleotide sequence: TGTGCCAGCAGTGGTTCCGGGACAGGGGCCTACGAGCAGTACTTC.

The chain recombines TRBV5-1 with TRBJ2-5, with a weak D call TRBD2 (6 bases). Germline V gene data show CDR1 as SGHRS and CDR2 as YFSETQ. Trimming took off 4 bases at V and 2 bases at J, with 15 bases between the two ends. This CDR3 comprises 15 residues. CDR3 nucleotides: TGCGCCAGCAGCCTTGGAACGACTAGTCAAGAGACCCAGTACTTC. It is translated as CASSLGTTSQETQYF. Full variable domain (remainder filled in from reference TRBV5-1 and TRBJ2-5): KAGVTQTPRYLIKTRGQQVTLSCSPISGHRSVSWYQQTPGQGLQFLFEYFSETQRNKGNFPGRFSGRQFSNSRSEMNVSTLELGDSALYLCASSLGTTSQETQYFGPGTRLLVL.

The chain has TRBV7-6 and TRBJ1-1; TRBD1 is a possible D gene (5 bases). The germline V and J ends were trimmed by 1 base and 1 base, with 10 bases remaining between them. Germline V gene sequence: CDR1 SGHVS, CDR2 FNYEAQ. CDR3 length: 15 amino acids. In DNA, the CDR3 is TGTGCCAGCAGCTTAGTTGGGGGGGGGAACACTGAAGCTTTCTTT. It encodes CASSLVGGGNTEAFF.

This clone occurred once. This chain joins TRBV6-1 and TRBJ2-5; D unresolved. CDR3 length: 11 amino acids. Per germline, CDR1 MNHNS and CDR2 SASEGT. V gave up 5 bases and J gave up 4 bases, with 5 bases separating them. The CDR3 DNA reads TGTGCCAGCAGTCCTCTAGAGACCCAGTACTTC. Its translation is CASSPLETQYF.

This chain joins TRBV29-1 and TRBJ2-5; 10 bases fit TRBD2. The CDR3 has 14 residues. The germline gives CDR1 SQVTM, CDR2 ANQGSEA. The J segment lost 5 bases and the V segment lost 7 bases, leaving 10 bases of the junction unmatched. The CDR3 here is CSGSRLAGAETQYF. DNA of the CDR3: TGCAGCGGCTCGAGGCTAGCGGGAGCGGAGACCCAGTACTTC.